The following is a TCR beta chain sequence with its context. Its specificity is not known. This entry belongs to a study of T cell repertoires in cytomegalovirus infection. Study summary: Carrying CMV and the relevant HLA type showed in public TCR beta signatures.

TCRdb fed the reads into MiXCR, producing one record per CDR3 protein. The table lists about 920,000 distinct CDR3 sequences, approximately 32% of them singletons, with about an eighth in the top ten. V trimming: 0 bases; J trimming: 8 bases; junction bases outside the gene matches: 10. Per the germline V gene, CDR1 is SQVTM and CDR2 is ANQGSEA. The CDR3 is made up of 15 amino acids. Findings of the study overall: What dominated the ex vivo response were HLA-C-restricted CMV-specific TCR beta clonotypes. Cumulative frequency of public TCR beta families picked out carriers of CMV plus the relevant HLA.

The TCR comes from a human donor in good health (CMV status not recorded). Some clones in this sample may be carry-over from other donors' samples. V and J are TRBV29-1 and TRBJ2-1; 7 positions agree with TRBD2. The sequences come from cultured CD8+ T cells from PBMCs, collected from culture after CMV antigen stimulation. Here the CDR3 reads CSVEDHGRNTYEQFF. DNA of the CDR3: TGCAGCGTTGAAGATCACGGGAGGAACACATATGAGCAGTTCTTC.